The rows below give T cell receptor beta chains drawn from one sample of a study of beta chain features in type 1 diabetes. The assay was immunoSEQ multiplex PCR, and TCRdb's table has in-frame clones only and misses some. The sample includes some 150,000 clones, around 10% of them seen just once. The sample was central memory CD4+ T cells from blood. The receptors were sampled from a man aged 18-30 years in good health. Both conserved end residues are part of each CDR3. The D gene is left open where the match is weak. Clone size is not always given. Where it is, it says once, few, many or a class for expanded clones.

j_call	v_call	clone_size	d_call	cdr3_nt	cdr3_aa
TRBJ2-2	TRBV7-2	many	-	TGTGCCAGCAGCTCCTTAGCGAACACCGGGGAGCTGTTTTTT	CASSSLANTGELFF
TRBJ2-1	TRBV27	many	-	TGTGCCAGCAGTCGTTACAATGAGCAGTTCTTC	CASSRYNEQFF
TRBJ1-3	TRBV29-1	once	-	TGCAGCGTTGGGATGGGGAGTTACTCTGGAAACACCATATATTTT	CSVGMGSYSGNTIYF
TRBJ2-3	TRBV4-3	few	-	TGCGCCAGCAGCCAAGATACAGCGCGCCCCCCCACAGATACGCAGTATTTT	CASSQDTARPPTDTQYF
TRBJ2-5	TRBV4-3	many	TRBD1	TGCGCCAGCAGCCCGCACAGGGGAGCCGGAGAGACCCAGTACTTC	CASSPHRGAGETQYF
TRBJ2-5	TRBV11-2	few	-	TGTGCCAGCAGCTTAGTGGTAGGGGGGACCGCAGAGACCCAGTACTTC	CASSLVVGGTAETQYF
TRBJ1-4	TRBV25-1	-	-	TGTGCCAGCAGTGGACCAGGGACTACTAATGAAAAACTGTTTTTT	CASSGPGTTNEKLFF
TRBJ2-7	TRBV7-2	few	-	TGTGCCAGCAGTGGACCGGTCTACGAGCAGTACTTC	CASSGPVYEQYF
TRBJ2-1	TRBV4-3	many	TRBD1	TGCGCCAGCAGCCAAGAGTTCGGACAGGGGGCATATGAGCAGTTCTTC	CASSQEFGQGAYEQFF
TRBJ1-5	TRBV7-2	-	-	TGTGCCAGCAGCTTAGACTCTGGCAATCAGCCCCAGCATTTT	CASSLDSGNQPQHF
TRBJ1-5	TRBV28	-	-	TGTGCCAGCAGTCCTGAGGGGGTAAAGCCCCAGCATTTT	CASSPEGVKPQHF
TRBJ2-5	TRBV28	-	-	TGTGCCAGCTCCTCCAGGCGGAAGACCCAGTACTTC	CASSSRRKTQYF
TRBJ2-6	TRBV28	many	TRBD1	TGTGCCAGCAGCTACGGACAGGCCTCTGGGGCCAACGTCCTGACTTTC	CASSYGQASGANVLTF
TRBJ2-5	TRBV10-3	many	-	TGTGCCATCACGGGGACAACGGGAGAGACCCAGTACTTC	CAITGTTGETQYF
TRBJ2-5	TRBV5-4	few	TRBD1	TGTGCCAGCAGCCCGAGACAGGGTGGAGAGACCCAGTACTTC	CASSPRQGGETQYF
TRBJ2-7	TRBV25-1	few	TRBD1	TGTGCCAGCAGAATGGACAGGGGGCCCTACGAGCAGTACTTC	CASRMDRGPYEQYF
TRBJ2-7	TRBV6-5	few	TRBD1	TGTGCCAGCAGTCCACGGGACAGGGGGCATCGCGAGCAGTACTTC	CASSPRDRGHREQYF
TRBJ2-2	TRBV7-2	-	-	TGTGCCAGCAGCCGGCGTCCCGGGACCCCCACCGGGGAGCTGTTTTTT	CASSRRPGTPTGELFF